This record looks at one T cell receptor (beta chain) sequence and its context. TCRdb's copy holds only in-frame clones and misses some; the assay was immunoSEQ multiplex PCR. The sample has about 11,000 clones, nearly 95% seen once. The record originates from a study of tumor T cells in aggressive B-cell lymphoma. Trimming took off 0 bases at V and 2 bases at J, with 9 bases between the two ends. CDR1 SGHRS and CDR2 YFSETQ come from the germline V gene. This CDR3 region has 15 residues. The sample taken for sequencing was tumor tissue. This TCR was sampled from an adult with diffuse large B cell lymphoma. The chain has TRBV5-1 and TRBJ2-1; the D gene is possibly TRBD2 (6 bases). This CDR3 reads CASSLETGAYNEQFF. The CDR3 DNA sequence: TGCGCCAGCAGCTTGGAGACGGGGGCCTACAATGAGCAGTTCTTC.